This T cell receptor (beta chain) was observed in a study of technical replicates of blood from several donors (TCRdb year 2017). Note on this clone: Its binding antigen is unknown. Base qualities are not provided; no much larger clone lies one nucleotide away.

V lost 1 base and J lost 3 bases, and the count of bases not matched to a germline gene is 6. Per the germline V gene, LGHNA is the CDR1 and YNFKEQ is the CDR2. The CDR3, from cysteine to phenylalanine, totals 16 residues. Only the CDR3 part of the read is kept: 48 bases, read in frame from the first base. Library creation used the immunoSEQ multiplex PCR assay. As stored in TCRdb, this immuneACCESS dataset retains in-frame rearrangements with V and J assigned. A fraction of the clones does not appear; measured against another copy, unresolved V genes explain less than half of the discrepancy, and the remainder lacks a known reason. For this sample the table gives roughly 56,000 clones, of which 90% to 95% were detected only once. The ten largest make up approximately 3.4% of the sample.

The rearrangement combines TRBV4-2 with TRBJ2-5, with TRBD2 matching 9 junction bases. This sequence originates from a human donor in good health. Some clones in this sample may be carry-over from other donors' samples. Sample: PBMCs. The nucleotides read TGTGCCAGCAGCCAAGGAAATGTAGCGGGGGAAGAGACCCAGTACTTC. Its protein product is CASSQGNVAGEETQYF.